This entry concerns a single TCR beta chain. Its antigen remains unidentified. The data stem from a study of vaccination effects on CD4 cells after COVID-19. Study-wide background: The median interval between the second dose and post-vaccine sampling was 72 days.

The CDR3 consists of 12 residues. Deletions cut 2 bases from V and 7 bases from J, with 7 bases between. The germline CDR1 and CDR2 sequences are SGHTS and YDEGEE. Study results and limitations: After vaccination, at late timepoints, clones induced by infection and by vaccine contracted markedly.

The table came from immunoSEQ multiplex PCR; TCRdb's copy has only in-frame clones and leaves some out. The sample contains 15,000 or so clones, 60% to 85% of which appear only once. Pools of viral peptides were used by the ViraFEST assay to expand antigen-specific CD4+ T cells ahead of sequencing. CD4+ T cell isolation took place after 10 days of culture. This individual contracted SARS-CoV-2 between March and December 2020, as verified by PCR. Each participant was given two doses of one vaccine (BNT162b2 or mRNA-1273). On day 3 and again on day 7, half the medium was replaced with IL-2 medium. The material sequenced was CD4+ T cells from PBMCs cultured with SARS-CoV-2 spike peptides, taken after COVID-19 vaccination. The sequence was obtained from a human donor who had a prior SARS-CoV-2 infection. V gene TRBV5-8 combines with J gene TRBJ1-3; D remains unclear. Here the CDR3 reads CASSFSRNTIYF. The CDR3 nucleotides read TGTGCCAGCAGCTTCTCGAGGAACACCATATATTTT.